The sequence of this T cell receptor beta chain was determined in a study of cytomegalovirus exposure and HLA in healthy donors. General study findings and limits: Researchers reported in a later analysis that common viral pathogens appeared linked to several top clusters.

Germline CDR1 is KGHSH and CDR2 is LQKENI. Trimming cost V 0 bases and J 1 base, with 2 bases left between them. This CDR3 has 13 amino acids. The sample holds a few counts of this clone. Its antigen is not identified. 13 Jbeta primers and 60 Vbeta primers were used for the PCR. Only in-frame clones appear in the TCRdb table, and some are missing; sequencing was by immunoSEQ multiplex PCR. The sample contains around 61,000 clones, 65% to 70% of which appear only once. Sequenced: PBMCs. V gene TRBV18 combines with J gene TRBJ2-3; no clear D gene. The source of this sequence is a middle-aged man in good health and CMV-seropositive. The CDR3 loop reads CASSPPGTDTQYF. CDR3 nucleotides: TGTGCCAGCTCACCACCCGGCACAGATACGCAGTATTTT.